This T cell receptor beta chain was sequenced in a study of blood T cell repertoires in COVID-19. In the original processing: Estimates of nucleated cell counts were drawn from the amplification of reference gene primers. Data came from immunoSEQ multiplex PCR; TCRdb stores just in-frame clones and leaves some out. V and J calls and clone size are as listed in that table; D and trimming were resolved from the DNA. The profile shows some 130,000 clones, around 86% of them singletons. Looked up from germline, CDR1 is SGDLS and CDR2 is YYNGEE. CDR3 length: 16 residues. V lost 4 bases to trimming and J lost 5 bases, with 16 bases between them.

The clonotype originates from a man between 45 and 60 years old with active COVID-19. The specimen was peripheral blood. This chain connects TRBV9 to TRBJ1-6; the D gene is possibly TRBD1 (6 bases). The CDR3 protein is CASSPQSGHNNSPLHF. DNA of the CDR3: TGTGCCAGCAGCCCACAATCGGGACATAATAATTCACCCCTCCACTTT.